The 21 T cell receptor beta chains reported below all come from one sample, sequenced in a study of blood T cell repertoires in COVID-19. The assay was immunoSEQ multiplex PCR, and TCRdb's table has in-frame clones only and misses some. The sample has 100,000 to 150,000 clones, roughly 86% seen once. Sequenced input: peripheral blood. Receptor source: an older woman with acute or convalescent COVID-19.

The gene calls are TRBV19 and TRBJ2-1, with 11 bases aligning to TRBD2. The CDR3 sequence is 15 residues long. The V and J ends lost 6 bases and 5 bases, in that order; junction bases with no gene match: 6. Looked up from germline, CDR1 is LNHDA and CDR2 is SQIVND (reference sequence). CDR3 sequence: CASSTTSGKNNEQFF. CDR3 DNA sequence: TGTGCCAGTAGCACGACTAGCGGGAAAAACAATGAGCAGTTCTTC.

The chain employs TRBV27 and TRBJ1-1, with 7 positions matching TRBD1. The CDR3 loop spans 16 amino acids. V shed 5 bases, J shed 5 bases, and the junction held 14 bases outside the gene matches. Germline CDR1 is MNHEY and CDR2 is SMNVEV (reference sequence). CDR3 residues: CASSPSPPTGRTEAFF. The DNA for the CDR3 is TGTGCCAGCAGTCCGTCGCCCCCGACAGGGCGAACTGAAGCTTTCTTT.

The V gene is TRBV6-5, the J gene TRBJ2-7; 12 bases fit TRBD2. Germline CDR1 and CDR2: MNHEY and SVGAGI. The CDR3 has 15 amino acids. V lost 4 bases, J lost 4 bases, and 5 bases stayed unmatched. The CDR3 protein is CASSSPTSGRYEQYF. The DNA for the CDR3 is TGTGCCAGCAGTTCGCCGACTAGCGGGAGATACGAGCAGTACTTC.

The chain recombines TRBV11-2 with TRBJ2-1; possible D gene TRBD1, 6 bases. This CDR3 has 14 amino acids. Deletions cut 4 bases from V and 3 bases from J, with 10 bases between. Germline V CDR1 and CDR2: SGHAT, FQNNGV. The CDR3: CASSSTGFYNEQFF. CDR3 nucleotides: TGTGCCAGCAGCTCCACAGGGTTCTACAATGAGCAGTTCTTC.

The chain uses TRBV11-2 and TRBJ1-1, with D perhaps TRBD1 (6 bases). The CDR3 covers 12 residues. Germline V CDR1 and CDR2: SGHAT, FQNNGV. The V end lost 7 bases, the J end lost 1 base, and 7 bases lay between the germline ends. The DNA of the CDR3 is TGTGCCAGCACGACAGGGAACACTGAAGCTTTCTTT. Its protein product is CASTTGNTEAFF.

The chain carries TRBV18 and TRBJ2-3; a weak D match, TRBD2 (5 bases). Germline V gives CDR1 KGHSH, CDR2 LQKENI. V gave up 6 bases and J gave up 0 bases, with 13 bases separating them. CDR3 length: 15 residues. CDR3 loop: CASSLATSSTDTQYF. CDR3 DNA: TGTGCCAGCTCCCTAGCAACCTCTAGCACAGATACGCAGTATTTT.

The J gene is TRBJ2-7, the V gene TRBV6-1; 8 positions agree with TRBD1. J gave up 6 bases and V 6 bases, and 7 bases lay outside the gene matches. This CDR3 region has 13 residues. Germline CDR1 MNHNS, CDR2 SASEGT. This CDR3 is CASRQDRVREQYV. CDR3 nucleotide sequence: TGTGCCAGCAGACAGGACAGGGTCCGCGAGCAGTACGTC.

The V and J genes are TRBV24-1 and TRBJ1-2; perhaps TRBD1 as D (6 bases). V shed 6 bases and J shed 0 bases, with 7 bases lying between them. The CDR3 is 13 residues long. Germline CDR1 and CDR2: KGHDR and SFDVKD. CDR3 sequence reads: CATSRTANYGYTF. The CDR3 nucleotides read TGTGCCACCAGTAGGACAGCTAACTATGGCTACACCTTC.

Note on this clone: Other DNA sequences in the same sample also yield this CDR3. This chain links TRBV19 with TRBJ1-2; a weak D match, TRBD1 (5 bases). V lost 3 bases, J lost 3 bases, and 11 bases lay in between. The CDR3 length is 14 residues. The V gene's germline CDR1 is LNHDA and CDR2 SQIVND (reference sequence). CDR3: CASSISGRDYGYTF. The CDR3 bases are TGTGCCAGTAGTATTTCGGGCAGGGACTATGGCTACACCTTC.

The genes are TRBV28 and TRBJ1-1, with D possibly being TRBD1 (6 bases). V dropped 5 bases and J dropped 2 bases, with 15 bases sitting between them. This CDR3 region has 15 residues. From germline, CDR1 is MDHEN and CDR2 SYDVKM. The CDR3 loop is CASSVGGHPNTEAFF. The CDR3 DNA sequence: TGTGCCAGCAGTGTAGGGGGACACCCAAACACTGAAGCTTTCTTT.

The chain combines TRBV7-3 with TRBJ2-5; perhaps TRBD2 as D (7 bases). This CDR3 comprises 13 residues. Trimming cost V 6 bases and J 2 bases, with 10 bases left between them. CDR1 SGHTA and CDR2 FQGTGA come from the germline V gene. The CDR3, as DNA: TGTGCCAGCAGGCGGGGGCCTCAAGAGACCCAGTACTTC. The encoded protein is CASRRGPQETQYF.

The chain uses TRBV7-3 and TRBJ1-1; the D is unclear. Deletions cut 1 base from V and 7 bases from J, with 13 bases between. This CDR3 spans 14 amino acids. Germline V gene lookup returns CDR1 SGHTA and CDR2 FQGTGA. The CDR3 loop is CASSLNPGISEAFF. As DNA, the CDR3 is TGTGCCAGCAGCTTAAACCCCGGGATAAGTGAAGCTTTCTTT.

This clone has only a few counts. CDR3 DNA: TGTGCCAGCAGCCTAGGGACAGCCTCTAACTATGGCTACACCTTC. Encoded protein: CASSLGTASNYGYTF. The V gene is TRBV16, the J gene TRBJ1-2; 7 bases agree with TRBD1. The germline gives CDR1 KGHSY, CDR2 FQNENV. The CDR3 covers 15 residues. V was pared by 4 bases and J by 0 bases, with 5 bases of the junction left unmatched.

This chain uses TRBV11-1 with TRBJ1-6; TRBD1 matches 9 bases. CDR3 length: 15 residues. CDR1 is SGHAT, CDR2 FQDESV, per germline (reference sequence). Losses at the gene ends were 4 bases for V and 8 bases for J; bases not matched to a gene: 6. CDR3 bases: TGTGCCAGCAGCTCGTCACAGGGGGCCTATTCACCCCTCCACTTT. Its translation is CASSSSQGAYSPLHF.

There are a few counts of this clone. The V and J genes are TRBV18 and TRBJ1-1; possibly TRBD1 for D (5 bases). Germline CDR1 KGHSH, CDR2 LQKENI. The CDR3 covers 12 residues. Trimming took off 2 bases at V and 6 bases at J, with 7 bases between the two ends. The DNA of the CDR3 is TGTGCCAGCTCACCAGGGGGGTCTGAAGCTTTCTTT. It specifies CASSPGGSEAFF.

This sequence joins TRBV3-1 (or the pseudogene TRBV3-2) and TRBJ2-4; TRBD1 might be the D (6 bases). The germline gives CDR1 LGHDT, CDR2 YNNKEL (reference sequence). Trimming removed 0 bases from V and 8 bases from J, with 17 bases in between. This CDR3 contains 16 residues. The CDR3 region is CASSQDLGQGMDIQYF. The CDR3 nucleotides are TGTGCCAGCAGCCAAGATCTAGGGCAGGGGATGGACATTCAGTACTTC.

This clone has only a few counts. This rearrangement joins TRBV7-3 to TRBJ2-2; D is possibly TRBD1 (6 bases). Trimming stripped 5 bases from V and 7 bases from J, with 17 bases between. Germline V gene data show CDR1 as SGHTA and CDR2 as FQGTGA. The CDR3 sequence is 15 residues long. CDR3 protein: CASSPVGGSVGELFF. The CDR3 nucleotides are TGTGCCAGCAGCCCGGTAGGGGGATCGGTCGGGGAGCTGTTTTTT.

The V call is TRBV5-6, the J call TRBJ2-3; the match to TRBD2 covers 9 bases. The germline V gene has CDR1 SGHDT and CDR2 YYEEEE. V was clipped by 0 bases and J by 9 bases; unmatched bases: 11. The CDR3 extends over 16 amino acids. CDR3 nucleotides: TGTGCCAGCAGCTTGGCGATTGTAGCGGGAGAGGACACGCAGTATTTT. As protein: CASSLAIVAGEDTQYF.

The CDR3 DNA sequence: TGTGCCAGCAGCATTGGGACTCCCGGTGGGGGCAATGAGCAGTTCTTC. This gives the protein CASSIGTPGGGNEQFF. The chain combines TRBV7-9 with TRBJ2-1; weak D call: TRBD2 (6 bases). Germline V CDR1 and CDR2: SEHNR, FQNEAQ (reference sequence). CDR3 length equals 16 residues. V was trimmed by 5 bases and J by 6 bases, leaving 20 bases between them.

V is TRBV3-1 (or the pseudogene TRBV3-2) and J is TRBJ2-1; 10 positions match TRBD2. V lost 0 bases and J lost 6; bases outside the gene matches: 5. From germline, CDR1 is LGHDT and CDR2 YNNKEL (reference sequence). The CDR3 is 16 amino acids. CDR3 sequence: CASSQELLAGTNEQFF. The CDR3 nucleotides are TGTGCCAGCAGCCAAGAGTTACTAGCGGGAACCAATGAGCAGTTCTTC.

This chain connects TRBV10-3 to TRBJ2-5; D call uncertain. Germline V CDR1 and CDR2: ENHRY, SYGVKD. This CDR3 comprises 13 residues. V lost 3 bases, J lost 1 base, and 6 bases lay in between. The CDR3 DNA sequence: TGTGCCATCAGTGATCTAACCCAAGAGACCCAGTACTTC. The encoded protein is CAISDLTQETQYF.